This T cell receptor (beta chain) was captured by sequencing in a study of blood T cell repertoires in COVID-19. Study information: Sample material is recorded as cDNA or gDNA derived from T cells, B-cell-depleted T cells, or PBMCs.

As originally analysed: Nucleated cell counts were estimated from reference gene primer amplification. TCRdb keeps only in-frame clones here, not all; method: immunoSEQ multiplex PCR. V and J calls and clone size follow that table, whereas D and trimming were derived from the DNA. The sample lists under 350,000 clones, about 83% seen once, with around a tenth in the top ten. The CDR3 extends over 16 amino acids. Germline assignment: CDR1 KGHDR and CDR2 SFDVKD. J gave up 7 bases and V 8 bases, and 13 bases lay outside the gene matches. Source material: peripheral blood. The TCR sequence derives from a woman between 50 and 59 years old who had recovered from COVID-19. The V and J genes are TRBV24-1 and TRBJ1-1; the match to TRBD1 covers 12 bases. The CDR3 loop is CATTGVGTGGNDEAFF. Written as DNA, the CDR3 is TGTGCCACCACCGGGGTGGGGACAGGGGGCAATGATGAAGCTTTCTTT.